This T cell receptor beta chain originates from a study of cytomegalovirus exposure and HLA in healthy donors. Regarding the study as a whole: Diagnosis of cytomegalovirus status made by the classifier reportedly showed high specificity and sensitivity. Common viral pathogens seemed, in a later analysis, to connect with several of the most significant clusters. Later on, an analysis showed TCR association rates differing by HLA locus, with DRB1 the most and HLA-C the fewest. A missense variant in DCLRE1C was later tied to TCR beta V- and J-gene trimming.

This clone has just a few counts. Its antigen is still unknown. PCR employed 60 Vbeta and 13 Jbeta primers. Generated by immunoSEQ multiplex PCR, the TCRdb table keeps only in-frame clones and is missing some. The profile shows 110,000 or so clones, roughly 80% of them singletons. The CDR3 is 11 amino acids. The germline CDR1 and CDR2 sequences are MNHNY and SVGAGI (reference sequence). Between the trimmed V and J ends, which lost 6 bases and 10 bases, there was a span of 10 bases. V gene TRBV6-6 combines with J gene TRBJ1-5, with D perhaps matching TRBD1 (5 bases). Input material: PBMCs. This receptor was taken from a man under 40 in good health and CMV-seropositive. The CDR3 region has the DNA TGTGCCAGCAGCCCCCAGGGCCCCCAGCATTTT. Its translation is CASSPQGPQHF.